This TCR beta chain was sequenced in a study of tumor-infiltrating lymphocytes in primary liver carcinoma. Study-wide background: Aged between 30 and 69 years, the patients were men and women. About 3.5 to 7.5 million productive TCRbeta reads were obtained from the samples, with similar numbers across tissue types.

The authors took blood RNA from unsorted whole blood and also extracted germline DNA. General study points: Without sorting, CD4+ versus CD8+ T cell repertoires were not compared. Tumor region pairs overlapped more than did tumor-adjacent and tumor-blood pairs.

This CDR3 contains 14 residues. Germline V lookup: CDR1 SGHDT, CDR2 YYEEEE. Synthesis of TCR beta cDNA was carried out from 450 to 650 ng total RNA with a constant-region primer. For TCR beta, libraries were produced by three nested multiplex PCR rounds using slightly modified ARM-PCR. The opening two PCR rounds, approximately 10 cycles each, paired TRBV1-TRBV30 forward primers with a C-beta reverse primer. TCRdb analysed the multiplex PCR reads with MiXCR anew, one entry per CDR3 protein. The table shows almost 200,000 distinct CDR3 sequences, with 65% occurring only once. With regard to this clonotype: Its target is unknown. Relative to the germline gene, one junction end is altered; a read error may explain this.

This TCR came from a woman aged 60-70 years with primary liver carcinoma and hepatitis B virus infection. Sequencing was done on a sample of peripheral blood. The chain joins TRBV5-6 to TRBJ2-2; perhaps D is TRBD1 or TRBD2 (5 bases each). For the CDR3, the DNA is TGTGCCAGCATCTCAGGGACGGGGACCGGGAAGCTGTTTTTT. The encoded protein is CASISGTGTGKLFF.